These 18 T cell receptor beta chains share one sample of origin, sequenced in a study of cytomegalovirus exposure and HLA in healthy donors. Generated by immunoSEQ multiplex PCR, the TCRdb table keeps only in-frame clones and is missing some. The sample shows 130,000 or so clones, about 84% of them seen only once. Material: PBMCs. The origin of the receptors is a woman aged 30 to 39 in good health and CMV-seronegative.

The chain is built from TRBV29-1 and TRBJ2-3, with D possibly TRBD1 on 5 matching bases. Trimming took off 1 base at V and 3 bases at J, with 14 bases between the two ends. Germline V gene sequence: CDR1 SQVTM, CDR2 ANQGSEA. This CDR3 is 15 amino acids long. CDR3 sequence reads: CSVEVGATITDTQYF. In DNA, the CDR3 is TGCAGCGTTGAAGTAGGGGCCACTATTACAGATACGCAGTATTTT.

The V call is TRBV12-2, the J call TRBJ1-1; the table's D call TRBD1 went unverified against the DNA. TRBV12-2 is marked as a pseudogene. This CDR3 has 13 amino acids. CDR3 DNA sequence: TGTGCAAGTCACCCTGACAGGACCACTGAAGCTTTCTTT. Translation: CASHPDRTTEAFF.

Only one count was recorded for this clone. The chain joins TRBV7-2 to TRBJ2-3; possibly TRBD2 for D (6 bases). Trimming left V 2 bases short and J 1 base short, with 13 bases between. Germline CDR1 SGHTA, CDR2 FQGNSA. The CDR3 spans 16 residues. CDR3 residues: CASSLQGGGGTDTQYF. The CDR3 DNA reads as TGTGCCAGCAGCTTACAAGGCGGCGGGGGCACAGATACGCAGTATTTT.

This chain connects TRBV30 to TRBJ2-1, with 9 positions matching TRBD2. The V gene's germline CDR1 is GTSNPN and CDR2 SVGIG (reference sequence). The trim removed 0 bases at V and 2 bases at J, leaving 5 bases unmatched. CDR3 size: 16 residues. The CDR3: CAWSVFGGGAYNEQFF. CDR3 nucleotide sequence: TGTGCCTGGAGTGTTTTTGGCGGGGGGGCCTACAATGAGCAGTTCTTC.

The CDR3 loop reads CASSAEFRGVGETQYF. CDR3 sequence (DNA): TGTGCCAGCAGCGCAGAATTTAGGGGTGTAGGGGAGACCCAGTACTTC. V usage is TRBV9 and J usage is TRBJ2-5; tentative D call: TRBD1 (5 bases). This CDR3 comprises 16 residues. The V end was cut by 3 bases, the J end by 5 bases, with 20 bases between. The germline V gene encodes CDR1 SGDLS and CDR2 YYNGEE.

The chain uses TRBV28 and TRBJ1-6, with 7 bases aligning to TRBD1. J gave up 10 bases and V 3 bases, and 9 bases lay outside the gene matches. Germline values: CDR1 MDHEN, CDR2 SYDVKM. The CDR3 length is 15 residues. The CDR3 is CASSFPQTGTSPLHF. For the CDR3, the DNA is TGTGCCAGCAGTTTTCCTCAGACAGGGACCTCACCCCTCCACTTT.

V gene TRBV5-1 combines with J gene TRBJ1-2; 7 bases match TRBD1. The V gene end was trimmed by 4 bases and the J gene end by 6 bases; junction bases not matched to a gene: 15. This CDR3 is built from 16 residues. CDR1 and CDR2 (germline): SGHRS, YFSETQ. CDR3 coding DNA: TGCGCCAGCAGCCGAAGGTTGGGGGACAGTTTTCATGGCTACACCTTC. It translates to CASSRRLGDSFHGYTF. The entire variable domain, with the rest obtained from reference TRBV5-1 and TRBJ1-2, is as follows: KAGVTQTPRYLIKTRGQQVTLSCSPISGHRSVSWYQQTPGQGLQFLFEYFSETQRNKGNFPGRFSGRQFSNSRSEMNVSTLELGDSALYLCASSRRLGDSFHGYTFGSGTRLTVV.

The chain's CDR3 is CASSSSGGGAYEQYF. CDR3 coding DNA: TGTGCCAGCAGCTCGTCTGGCGGGGGGGCCTACGAGCAGTACTTC. The gene calls are TRBV7-2 and TRBJ2-7; 9 bases are shared with TRBD2. This CDR3 comprises 15 residues. Germline loops: CDR1 SGHTA, CDR2 FQGNSA. V lost 4 bases to trimming and J lost 2 bases; unmatched junction nucleotides: 6.

The chain recombines TRBV7-8 with TRBJ2-2; D unresolved. The V gene's germline CDR1 is SGHVS and CDR2 FQNEAQ. Deletions cut 5 bases from V and 7 bases from J, with 14 bases between. The CDR3 contains 14 residues. CDR3 amino acids: CASSDTSFGGELFF. The CDR3 DNA reads TGTGCCAGCAGCGACACCTCGTTTGGCGGGGAGCTGTTTTTT.

This clone was detected many times. This chain uses TRBV6-5 with TRBJ1-2; weak D call: TRBD1 (6 bases). Trimming took 0 bases from V and 6 from J, leaving 8 bases between them. The CDR3 has 13 residues. Germline assignment: CDR1 MNHEY and CDR2 SVGAGI. The CDR3 nucleotides are TGTGCCAGCAGTTACTCGAACAGGGATGGCTACACCTTC. Translation gives CASSYSNRDGYTF.

V usage is TRBV5-1 and J usage is TRBJ2-3, with 10 bases identical to TRBD2. The ends lost 0 bases at V and 4 bases at J; junction bases unmatched: 5. Germline lookup yields CDR1 SGHRS and CDR2 YFSETQ. There are 16 residues in the CDR3. The CDR3 here is CASSLERGGHSDTQYF. DNA of the CDR3: TGCGCCAGCAGCTTGGAGCGGGGGGGCCATTCAGATACGCAGTATTTT.

V gene TRBV7-6 combines with J gene TRBJ2-3; D is uncertain. The germline gives CDR1 SGHVS, CDR2 FNYEAQ. The V gene lost 0 bases and the J gene lost 3 bases, with 4 bases spanning the gap. The CDR3 is made up of 13 amino acids. The CDR3 spells CASSLASTDTQYF. The CDR3 DNA reads as TGTGCCAGCAGCTTAGCGTCGACAGATACGCAGTATTTT.

The chain joins TRBV11-2 to TRBJ2-3; D may be TRBD2 (6 bases). The V end lost 2 bases, the J end lost 4 bases, and 13 bases lay between the germline ends. From germline, CDR1 is SGHAT and CDR2 FQNNGV. This CDR3 spans 15 amino acids. The DNA for the CDR3 is TGTGCCAGCAGCTTAATCCGAGGACTACCAGATACGCAGTATTTT. This encodes CASSLIRGLPDTQYF.

The chain joins TRBV5-1 to TRBJ1-1; D might be TRBD1 (5 bases). The CDR3 length is 18 residues. With 5 bases removed from V and 0 bases from J, the gap between germline ends came to 23 bases. Germline CDR1 and CDR2: SGHRS and YFSETQ. This CDR3 reads CASRDIRGARGMNTEAFF. CDR3 sequence (DNA): TGCGCCAGCAGGGATATACGAGGGGCGCGGGGCATGAACACTGAAGCTTTCTTT.

V is TRBV6-1 and J is TRBJ2-5; 7 nucleotides match TRBD1. Germline CDR1 is MNHNS and CDR2 is SASEGT. Trimming took 6 bases from V and 5 from J; bases not matched to a gene: 6. This CDR3 contains 13 residues. The chain's CDR3 is CASSPQGRETQYF. The CDR3 DNA sequence: TGTGCCAGCAGCCCACAGGGGCGGGAGACCCAGTACTTC.

This chain joins TRBV19 and TRBJ2-2, with D perhaps matching TRBD2 (5 bases). V gave up 6 bases and J gave up 6 bases, with 14 bases separating them. The CDR3 contains 14 residues. Germline values: CDR1 LNHDA, CDR2 SQIVND (reference sequence). The CDR3 coding sequence is TGTGCCAGTAGCCGATCCGGGGTGCCCGGGGAGCTGTTTTTT. This gives the protein CASSRSGVPGELFF.

The chain has TRBV7-9 and TRBJ1-2; 8 nucleotides match TRBD1. CDR3 length equals 13 residues. From germline, CDR1 is SEHNR and CDR2 FQNEAQ (reference sequence). V was pared by 1 base and J by 8 bases, with 3 bases of the junction left unmatched. This CDR3 reads CASSLGRGQGYTF. The CDR3 nucleotides are TGTGCCAGCAGCTTAGGCAGGGGGCAAGGCTACACCTTC.

V usage is TRBV9 and J usage is TRBJ2-1; no reliable D call. V was clipped by 3 bases and J by 9 bases, with 7 bases between them. Germline assignment: CDR1 SGDLS and CDR2 YYNGEE. CDR3 length equals 11 residues. CDR3 sequence: CASSASGEQFF. Written as DNA, the CDR3 is TGTGCCAGCAGCGCTAGTGGTGAGCAGTTCTTC.